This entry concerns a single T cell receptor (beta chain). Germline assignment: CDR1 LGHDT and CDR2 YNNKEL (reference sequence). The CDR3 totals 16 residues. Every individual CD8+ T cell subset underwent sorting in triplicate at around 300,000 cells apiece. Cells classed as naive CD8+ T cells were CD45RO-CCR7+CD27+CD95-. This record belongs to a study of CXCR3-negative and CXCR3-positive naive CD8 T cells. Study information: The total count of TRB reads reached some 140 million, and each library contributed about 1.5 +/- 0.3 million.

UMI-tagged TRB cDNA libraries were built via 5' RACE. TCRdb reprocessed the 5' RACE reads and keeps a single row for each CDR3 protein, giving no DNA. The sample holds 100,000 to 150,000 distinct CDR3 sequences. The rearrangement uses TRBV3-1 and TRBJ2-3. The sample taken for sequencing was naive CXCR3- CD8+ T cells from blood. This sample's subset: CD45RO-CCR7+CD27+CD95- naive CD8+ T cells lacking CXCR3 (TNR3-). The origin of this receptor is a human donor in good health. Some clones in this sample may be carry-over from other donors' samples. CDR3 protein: CASSQEGTASTDTQYF.